This TCR beta chain derives from a study of T cell repertoires in cytomegalovirus infection. Turning to the study itself: HLA-B-restricted CMV epitopes that are well studied were used alongside recently identified HLA-C-restricted ones. Both CMV infection and a matching HLA type were indicated by public TCR beta signatures. The study, taken as a whole, reports: Summed frequency of shared TCR beta families picked out CMV carriers who also had the relevant HLA. The response measured ex vivo was dominated by TCR beta clonotypes (HLA-C-restricted and CMV-specific).

TCRdb fed the reads into MiXCR, producing one record per CDR3 protein. The data hold roughly 990,000 distinct CDR3 sequences, with around 32% observed a single time. This clonotype was counted a few times. Its matching antigen is unknown. The TCR sequence derives from a human donor in good health (CMV status not recorded). Some clones in this sample may be carry-over from other donors' samples. This sample comprised cultured CD8+ T cells from PBMCs, obtained from culture after CMV antigen stimulation.

The CDR3 nucleotides are TGTGCCACCTCCCCACTAGCGGGGGCTTACAATGAGCAGTTCTTC. It specifies CATSPLAGAYNEQFF. The V and J genes are TRBV6-8 and TRBJ2-1; 11 bases line up with TRBD2. The junction had 9 bases not matched to a gene; V was cut back by 10 bases and J by 4 bases. Germline V gene lookup returns CDR1 MNHGY and CDR2 SAAAGT. The CDR3 is 15 amino acids.